The 24 T cell receptor beta chains presented below share a single source sample, sequenced in a study of T cells in Graves' hyperthyroidism and ophthalmopathy. Researchers amplified the TCR beta CDR3 regions from RNA transcripts. HTBI primers were employed in a first-round RT-PCR of the TCR CDR3. TCRdb recomputed calls from the multiplex PCR reads with MiXCR, one row per CDR3 protein. The sample carries 700,000 or so distinct CDR3 sequences, over 15% recorded once. Sequencing was carried out using blood. These receptors were taken from a young man with Graves' hyperthyroidism.

This clonotype was detected many times. CDR3 sequence: CASIREFYNEQFF. The CDR3 region has the DNA TGTGCCAGCATAAGGGAATTTTACAATGAGCAGTTCTTC. The chain carries TRBV6-1 and TRBJ2-1; D is unresolved. CDR1 and CDR2 (germline): MNHNS, SASEGT. V lost 7 bases to trimming and J lost 4 bases, with 11 bases between them. The CDR3 spans 13 residues.

The chain is built from TRBV28 and TRBJ1-2; no reliable D call. The V end was cut by 7 bases, the J end by 8 bases, with 17 bases between. The CDR3 covers 13 residues. CDR1 and CDR2 from the germline V gene are MDHEN and SYDVKM. CDR3 DNA: TGTGCCAGCACCGTTTTGGGGTCTAACGGCTACACCTTC. Encoded protein: CASTVLGSNGYTF.

As for this clonotype: One end of the junction varies from germline; a read error may be responsible. The chain employs TRBV5-1 and TRBJ1-2, with D unclear. Looked up from germline, CDR1 is SGHRS and CDR2 is YFSETQ. The CDR3 is 14 residues long. CDR3 nucleotides: TGCGCCAGCAGCTTGGATGCGGGCTACTATGGCTGCACCTTC. Translating it yields CASSLDAGYYGCTF.

The J gene is TRBJ2-7, the V gene TRBV28; D gene ambiguous. The CDR3 runs to 15 residues. Germline V CDR1 and CDR2: MDHEN, SYDVKM. The V end was cut by 4 bases, the J end by 4 bases, with 17 bases between. In nucleotides, the CDR3 is TGTGCCAGCAGTTCACTGGGTCGGAGACCTTACGAGCAGTACTTC. Translating gives CASSSLGRRPYEQYF.

Ten or more counts support this clonotype. V is TRBV2 and J is TRBJ1-1, with TRBD1 matching 7 bases. Trimming removed 11 bases from V and 3 bases from J; junction bases left unmatched: 3. Per germline, CDR1 SNHLY and CDR2 FYNNEI. CDR3 length: 11 residues. Written as DNA, the CDR3 is TGTGCCTACAGGGGTTACACTGAAGCTTTCTTT. It yields the protein CAYRGYTEAFF.

The table lists this clonotype with a few counts. The chain combines TRBV7-6 with TRBJ2-5, with D possibly being TRBD1 (5 bases). V lost 1 base and J lost 5, with 8 bases in between. This CDR3 has 13 residues. The germline V gene encodes CDR1 SGHVS and CDR2 FNYEAQ. CDR3 bases: TGTGCCAGCAGCTTAGACAGGACGGAGACCCAGTACTTC. Its protein product is CASSLDRTETQYF.

This clonotype was seen a few times. V usage is TRBV5-1 and J usage is TRBJ2-2; TRBD1 matches at 8 bases. V shed 4 bases, J shed 6 bases, and the junction held 11 bases outside the gene matches. CDR1 SGHRS and CDR2 YFSETQ come from the germline V gene. The CDR3 is 16 amino acids. The CDR3 loop reads CASSPRTGYVAGELFF. The CDR3 nucleotides are TGCGCCAGCAGCCCCAGGACAGGGTATGTCGCCGGGGAGCTGTTTTTT.

The chain couples TRBV6-1 to TRBJ2-3, with 9 bases that match TRBD1. The V segment lost 3 bases and the J segment 4 bases; nucleotides outside the gene matches: 11. Germline loops: CDR1 MNHNS, CDR2 SASEGT. The CDR3 contains 17 residues. CDR3 region: CASSDRGTGSRADTQYF. CDR3 nucleotides: TGTGCCAGCAGTGACCGTGGGACAGGGAGTCGTGCAGATACGCAGTATTTT.

This clonotype was seen many times. The rearrangement uses TRBV6-2 or TRBV6-3 and TRBJ2-7; 7 positions match TRBD2. The CDR3 spans 14 residues. Germline CDR1 MNHEY, CDR2 SVGEGT. V lost 2 bases and J lost 3; bases outside the gene matches: 4. The CDR3 DNA sequence: TGTGCCAGCAGTTACGAACTAGCGAGCTACGAGCAGTACTTC. Translating gives CASSYELASYEQYF.

The sample holds many counts of this clonotype. The gene calls are TRBV20-1 and TRBJ2-7, with 7 bases matching TRBD2. The CDR3 loop spans 13 amino acids. Germline CDR1 and CDR2: DFQATT and SNEGSKA (reference sequence). The trim removed 3 bases at V and 0 bases at J, leaving 2 bases unmatched. The CDR3 sequence is CSARGGDSYEQYF. Written as DNA, the CDR3 is TGCAGTGCTAGGGGAGGGGACTCCTACGAGCAGTACTTC.

This chain uses TRBV20-1 with TRBJ2-1; 12 bases are a match to TRBD2. V lost 2 bases to trimming and J lost 2 bases; unmatched junction nucleotides: 4. Germline V gene data show CDR1 as DFQATT and CDR2 as SNEGSKA (reference sequence). This CDR3 spans 16 amino acids. The CDR3: CSARLLAGGAYNEQFF. In nucleotides, the CDR3 is TGCAGTGCTAGACTTCTAGCGGGAGGGGCCTACAATGAGCAGTTCTTC.

This clonotype has at least ten counts. The rearrangement joins TRBV28 to TRBJ1-5; D ambiguous. CDR3 size: 15 residues. V was cut by 2 bases and J by 7 bases, with 15 bases left in between. The V gene's germline CDR1 is MDHEN and CDR2 SYDVKM. This chain's CDR3 is CASSLPPAPDQPQHF. DNA of the CDR3: TGTGCCAGCAGTTTACCCCCCGCCCCCGACCAGCCCCAGCATTTT.

This sequence joins TRBV5-1 and TRBJ2-7, with 7 bases aligning to TRBD2. The V gene end was trimmed by 0 bases and the J gene end by 8 bases; junction bases not matched to a gene: 11. Germline V gives CDR1 SGHRS, CDR2 YFSETQ. There are 15 residues in the CDR3. In nucleotides, the CDR3 is TGCGCCAGCAGCTTGGTAAGCGGGGATGGATGGCAGCAGTACTTC. Its protein product is CASSLVSGDGWQQYF.

This clonotype was counted ten times or more. The chain joins TRBV7-8 to TRBJ2-7, with TRBD2 matching 8 bases. The germline V gene has CDR1 SGHVS and CDR2 FQNEAQ. The V gene end was trimmed by 4 bases and the J gene end by 0 bases; junction bases not matched to a gene: 14. This CDR3 has 18 amino acids. CDR3: CASSWSGRTSGRSYEQYF. The CDR3 nucleotides are TGTGCCAGCAGCTGGAGTGGGCGAACTAGCGGCCGCTCCTACGAGCAGTACTTC.

This clonotype was seen a few times. The chain uses TRBV7-9 and TRBJ2-1, with D possibly TRBD1 on 6 matching bases. The CDR3 has 15 residues. The ends were cut back, 1 base at V and 7 bases at J, with 14 bases in the middle. CDR1 is SEHNR and CDR2 is FQNEAQ in the germline V gene (reference sequence). CDR3 coding DNA: TGTGCCAGCAGCTTAGGCGGACAGTCACGGAATGAGCAGTTCTTC. This gives the protein CASSLGGQSRNEQFF.

A word on this clonotype: This sequence may be a read error, since a much larger clone differs from it by one base. The rearrangement links TRBV2 to TRBJ1-2; possible D gene TRBD1, 5 bases. Germline assignment: CDR1 SNHLY and CDR2 FYNNEI. The CDR3 runs to 13 residues. With 6 bases removed from V and 4 bases from J, the gap between germline ends came to 12 bases. DNA of the CDR3: TGTGCCAGCAGAGGCCCAGGGAGCTATGGCTACACCTTC. Encoded protein: CASRGPGSYGYTF.

This clonotype appeared many times. The gene calls are TRBV20-1 and TRBJ2-1; the match to TRBD1 covers 8 bases. V gave up 6 bases and J gave up 5 bases; unmatched junction bases: 6. The CDR3 loop spans 13 amino acids. Germline V gene data show CDR1 as DFQATT and CDR2 as SNEGSKA (reference sequence). The CDR3 loop reads CSAWTGPDNEQFF. CDR3 nucleotide sequence: TGCAGTGCATGGACAGGGCCGGACAATGAGCAGTTCTTC.

This clonotype showed up just a few times. The chain joins TRBV7-9 to TRBJ1-5; D is unclear. Deletions cut 1 base from V and 5 bases from J, with 6 bases between. Germline V gives CDR1 SEHNR, CDR2 FQNEAQ (reference sequence). This CDR3 contains 13 residues. CDR3 nucleotides: TGTGCCAGCAGCTTAGAGGAGGATCAGCCCCAGCATTTT. This translates into CASSLEEDQPQHF. The complete variable domain, with remaining parts taken from reference TRBV7-9 and TRBJ1-5, reads DTGVSQNPRHKITKRGQNVTFRCDPISEHNRLYWYRQTLGQGPEFLTYFQNEAQLEKSRLLSDRFSAERPKGSFSTLEIQRTEQGDSAMYLCASSLEEDQPQHFGDGTRLSIL.

The chain combines TRBV28 with TRBJ1-2; no firm D call. Germline V gives CDR1 MDHEN, CDR2 SYDVKM. The CDR3 covers 12 residues. The V gene lost 8 bases and the J gene lost 0 bases, with 7 bases spanning the gap. In DNA, the CDR3 is TGTGCCAGCGAGGCCACTAACTATGGCTACACCTTC. Residues: CASEATNYGYTF.

This clonotype showed up just once. The chain combines TRBV19 with TRBJ2-6; possibly TRBD1 for D (5 bases). Trimming took 2 bases from V and 6 from J, leaving 14 bases between them. Germline CDR1 LNHDA, CDR2 SQIVND (reference sequence). The length of the CDR3 is 16 residues. The CDR3: CASSIWTPREANVLTF. The CDR3 bases are TGTGCCAGTAGTATATGGACACCGAGAGAGGCCAACGTCCTGACTTTC.

V gene TRBV6-1 combines with J gene TRBJ2-1, with 12 bases identical to TRBD2. The germline gives CDR1 MNHNS, CDR2 SASEGT. With V trimmed by 6 bases and J by 12 bases, 12 bases remained unmatched. The CDR3 contains 15 residues. The CDR3 sequence: CASRDDSSGRAWQFF. As DNA, the CDR3 is TGTGCCAGCAGGGACGATTCTAGCGGGAGGGCCTGGCAGTTCTTC.

V and J are TRBV12-3 or TRBV12-4 and TRBJ2-2; D perhaps matches TRBD2 (5 bases). Trimming shortened V by 4 bases and J by 6 bases, and 18 bases separated the two germline ends. The length of the CDR3 is 16 residues. This chain's CDR3 is CASSWLAPSYAGELFF. CDR3 sequence (DNA): TGTGCCAGCAGTTGGCTAGCTCCTTCATACGCCGGGGAGCTGTTTTTT.

CDR3 sequence (DNA): TGTGCCAGCAGCCGGACGAACATTAATGAAAAACTGTTTTTT. Protein sequence: CASSRTNINEKLFF. The chain uses TRBV13 and TRBJ1-4; no clear D gene. V was clipped by 5 bases and J by 4 bases, with 11 bases between them. Germline V gene sequence: CDR1 PRHDT, CDR2 FYEKMQ (reference sequence). There are 14 residues in the CDR3.

This clonotype was detected only a few times. The chain combines TRBV3-1 with TRBJ2-7; TRBD1 might be the D (5 bases). The CDR3 runs to 15 residues. The ends were cut back, 3 bases at V and 1 base at J, with 13 bases in the middle. Per germline, CDR1 LGHDT and CDR2 YNNKEL (reference sequence). CDR3 residues: CASSHRYTGSYEQYF. CDR3 in DNA: TGTGCCAGCAGCCATCGCTATACAGGTTCCTACGAGCAGTACTTC.